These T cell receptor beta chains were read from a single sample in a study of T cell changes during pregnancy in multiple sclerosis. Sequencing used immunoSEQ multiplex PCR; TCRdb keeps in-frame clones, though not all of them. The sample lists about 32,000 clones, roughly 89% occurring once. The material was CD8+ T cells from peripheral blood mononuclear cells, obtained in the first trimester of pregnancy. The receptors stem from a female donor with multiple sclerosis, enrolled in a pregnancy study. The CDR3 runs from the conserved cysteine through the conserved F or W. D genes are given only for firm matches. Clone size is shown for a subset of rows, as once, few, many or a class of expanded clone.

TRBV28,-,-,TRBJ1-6,TGTGCCAGCAGTTTGAACAGGGCGGTAAATTCACCCCTCCACTTT,CASSLNRAVNSPLHF
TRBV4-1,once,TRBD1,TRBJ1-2,TGCGCCAGCAGCCAAGATTGGCAGGGGGAAGGTTGGGGCTACACCTTC,CASSQDWQGEGWGYTF
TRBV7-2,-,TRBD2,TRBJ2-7,TGTGCCAGCAGCTTAGTTCCTAGCGGGGGATACGAGCAGTACTTC,CASSLVPSGGYEQYF
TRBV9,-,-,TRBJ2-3,TGTGCCAGCAGCCCCCGTTTCACAGATACGCAGTATTTT,CASSPRFTDTQYF
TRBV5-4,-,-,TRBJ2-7,TGTGCCAGCAGCCCCGGGGTCGGCTACGAGCAGTACTTC,CASSPGVGYEQYF
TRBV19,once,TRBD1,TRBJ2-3,TGTGCCAGTAGTGTGGGGACAGGGGTCCCAGATACGCAGTATTTT,CASSVGTGVPDTQYF
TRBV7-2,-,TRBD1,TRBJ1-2,TGTGCCAGCAGCCCGACAGGGATTAGGAACTATGGCTACACCTTC,CASSPTGIRNYGYTF
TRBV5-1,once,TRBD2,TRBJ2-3,TGCGCCAGCAGCTTGGCCTCGACGGGAGGGAGGACAGATACGCAGTATTTT,CASSLASTGGRTDTQYF
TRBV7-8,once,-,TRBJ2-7,TGTGCCAGCAGCTTTCAGATTTTTTCCTACGAGCAGTACTTC,CASSFQIFSYEQYF
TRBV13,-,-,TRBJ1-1,TGTGCCAGCAGCTTATTACAGGTTATTCACACTGAAGCTTTCTTT,CASSLLQVIHTEAFF
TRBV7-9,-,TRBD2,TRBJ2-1,TGTGCCAGCAGCTCGGGACTAGCGGGGGGTGAGCAGTTCTTC,CASSSGLAGGEQFF
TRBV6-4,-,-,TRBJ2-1,TGTGCCAGCAGTGCGGGCTCCTACAATGAGCAGTTCTTC,CASSAGSYNEQFF
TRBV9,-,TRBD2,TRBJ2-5,TGTGCCAGCACCCTAGCGGGAGGGCCCCAAGAGACCCAGTACTTC,CASTLAGGPQETQYF
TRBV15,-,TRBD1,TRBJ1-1,TGTGCCACGCTGGACAGGGGGAGTACTGAAGCTTTCTTT,CATLDRGSTEAFF
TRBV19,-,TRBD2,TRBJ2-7,TGTGCCAGCTCACTAGCGGGAGGATACGAGCAGTACTTC,CASSLAGGYEQYF
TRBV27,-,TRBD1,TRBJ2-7,TGTGCCAGCAGTTCCTTTTCCGGACAGGCCTTCCGCGAGCAGTACTTC,CASSSFSGQAFREQYF
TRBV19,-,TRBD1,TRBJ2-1,TGTGCCAGTCTACGGACAGGGGGCCCGTACAATGAGCAGTTCTTC,CASLRTGGPYNEQFF
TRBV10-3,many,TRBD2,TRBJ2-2,TGTGCCATCGCTAGCGGGAACACCGGGGAGCTGTTTTTT,CAIASGNTGELFF
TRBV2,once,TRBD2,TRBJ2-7,TGTGCCAGCAGTGTGGGTTTAGTGTCTAGCGGGATCTACGAGCAGTACTTC,CASSVGLVSSGIYEQYF
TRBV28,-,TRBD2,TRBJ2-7,TGTGCCAGCGCCGCCACCGGGACTAGCGGGAGTTTATACTTC,CASAATGTSGSLYF
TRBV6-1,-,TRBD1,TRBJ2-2,TGTGCCAGCAGTGAGGGGGCCGGGACAGGGGGCAGGAAGCTGTTTTTT,CASSEGAGTGGRKLFF
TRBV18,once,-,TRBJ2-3,TGTGCCAGCTCACCAGAGGGCAGCACAGATACGCAGTATTTT,CASSPEGSTDTQYF
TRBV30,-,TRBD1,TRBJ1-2,TGTGCCTGGACCCGGACAGGGGATGATGGCTACACCTTC,CAWTRTGDDGYTF
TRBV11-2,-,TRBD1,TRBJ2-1,TGTGCCAGCAGCTCGCCTACAGGGGAATCTGAGCAGTTCTTC,CASSSPTGESEQFF
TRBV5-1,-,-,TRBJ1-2,TGCGCCAGCAGCTTCCTGACAGGCAACTATGGCTACACCTTC,CASSFLTGNYGYTF
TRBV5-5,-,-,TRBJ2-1,TGTGCCAGCAGCTCAGCGGGTTGGCTAGCAACCTACAATGAGCAGTTCTTC,CASSSAGWLATYNEQFF
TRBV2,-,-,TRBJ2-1,TGTGCCAGCAGTCCGACTAGGTCTGGCAATGAGCAGTTCTTC,CASSPTRSGNEQFF
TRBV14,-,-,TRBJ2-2,TGTGCCAGCAGCCAAGTTGACAGTACGAACACCGGGGAGCTGTTTTTT,CASSQVDSTNTGELFF
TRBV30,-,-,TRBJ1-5,TGTGCCTGGAGCCTATGGGCAGGCGCGAATCAGCCCCAGCATTTT,CAWSLWAGANQPQHF
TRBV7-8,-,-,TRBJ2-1,TGTGCCAGCAGCTTAGGCGTGGACCCAGGGTCCTCCTACAATGAGCAGTTCTTC,CASSLGVDPGSSYNEQFF
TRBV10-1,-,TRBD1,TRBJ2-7,TGCGCCAGCAGTGCGGGACAGTCCTACGAGCAGTACTTC,CASSAGQSYEQYF
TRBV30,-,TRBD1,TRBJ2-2,TGTGCACAGGGGGTTTCGAACACCGGGGAGCTGTTTTTT,CAQGVSNTGELFF
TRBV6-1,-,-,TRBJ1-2,TGTGCCAGCAGTGAGGTCTTGGGCCTTGGCTATGGCTACACCTTC,CASSEVLGLGYGYTF
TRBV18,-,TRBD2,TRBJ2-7,TGTGCCAGCTCACCGTCTGCTAGCGGGAGCTCCTACGAGCAGTACTTC,CASSPSASGSSYEQYF
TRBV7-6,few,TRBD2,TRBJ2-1,TGTGCCAGCAGCTTACTAGCGGAGAACAATGAGCAGTTCTTC,CASSLLAENNEQFF
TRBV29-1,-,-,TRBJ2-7,TGCAGCGTTTGGGCTCAGGGTTCCCCCTCCTACGAGCAGTACTTC,CSVWAQGSPSYEQYF
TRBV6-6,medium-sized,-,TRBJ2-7,TGTGCCAGCAGTTACAATTACCGGGGCTACGAGCAGTACTTC,CASSYNYRGYEQYF
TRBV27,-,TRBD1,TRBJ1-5,TGTGCCAGCAGACAACTTGACAGGGGGCGCGTGGAGCCCCAGCATTTT,CASRQLDRGRVEPQHF
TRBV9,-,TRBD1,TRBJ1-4,TGTGCCAGCAGCGCAGGGGGTCATGAAAAACTGTTTTTT,CASSAGGHEKLFF
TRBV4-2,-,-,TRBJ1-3,TGTGCCAGCAGCCAAGAAAAAGCCTCTGGAAACACCATATATTTT,CASSQEKASGNTIYF
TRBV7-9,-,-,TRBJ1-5,TGTGCCAGCAGCTTAGGGGACACTAGCAATCAGCCCCAGCATTTT,CASSLGDTSNQPQHF
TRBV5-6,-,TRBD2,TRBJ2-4,TGTGCCAGCAGCTCTACGAGCGGGAGAAACATTCAGTACTTC,CASSSTSGRNIQYF